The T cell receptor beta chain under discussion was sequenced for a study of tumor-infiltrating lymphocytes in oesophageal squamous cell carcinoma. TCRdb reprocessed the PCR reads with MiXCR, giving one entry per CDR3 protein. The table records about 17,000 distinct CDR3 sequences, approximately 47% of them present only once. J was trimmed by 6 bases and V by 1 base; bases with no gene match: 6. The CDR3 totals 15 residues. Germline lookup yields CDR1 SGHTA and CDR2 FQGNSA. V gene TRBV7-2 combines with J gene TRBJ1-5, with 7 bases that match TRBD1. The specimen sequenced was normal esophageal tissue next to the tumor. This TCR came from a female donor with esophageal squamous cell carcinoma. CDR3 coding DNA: TGTGCCAGCAGCTTAGGGGCACAGGGGTTTCAGCCCCAGCATTTT. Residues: CASSLGAQGFQPQHF.